The 32 T cell receptor beta chains reported below all come from one sample, sequenced in a study of shared clonotypes between healthy human individuals. The repertoire was sequenced with immunoSEQ multiplex PCR; TCRdb's copy has only in-frame clones and lacks some. Altogether nearly 750,000 clones are present, roughly 72% being singletons, with the ten largest covering under 2%. The sample taken for sequencing was memory CD4+ T cells sorted from blood. As to subset: CD45RA-negative fraction. The receptors derive from a woman aged 30 to 39 in good health.

The genes are TRBV6-6 and TRBJ2-2; 9 bases are a match to TRBD1. The V gene end was trimmed by 2 bases and the J gene end by 7 bases; junction bases not matched to a gene: 5. In germline, CDR1 is MNHNY, CDR2 SVGAGI (reference sequence). The CDR3 covers 15 residues. The CDR3 here is CASSYGTGYGGELFF. Here the CDR3 DNA reads TGTGCCAGCAGTTACGGGACAGGGTATGGCGGGGAGCTGTTTTTT.

The chain is built from TRBV2 and TRBJ1-1; D is possibly TRBD1 (6 bases). The CDR3 sequence is 11 residues long. Trimming pared 5 bases from V and 7 bases from J, leaving 8 bases between. Looked up from germline, CDR1 is SNHLY and CDR2 is FYNNEI. Here the CDR3 reads CASSTDSEAFF. As DNA, the CDR3 is TGTGCCAGCAGTACGGACAGTGAAGCTTTCTTT. Variable domain in full (rest from reference TRBV2 and TRBJ1-1): EPEVTQTPSHQVTQMGQEVILRCVPISNHLYFYWYRQILGQKVEFLVSFYNNEISEKSEIFDDQFSVERPDGSNFTLKIRSTKLEDSAMYFCASSTDSEAFFGQGTRLTVV.

V gene TRBV2 combines with J gene TRBJ1-1; D is undetermined. CDR1 SNHLY and CDR2 FYNNEI come from the germline V gene. V was clipped by 3 bases and J by 5 bases, with 7 bases between them. The CDR3 has 12 residues. The CDR3, as DNA: TGTGCCAGCAGTGAGATGGCGACTGAAGCTTTCTTT. The encoded protein is CASSEMATEAFF.

Worth noting for this clone: An end of the junction differs from the germline gene, which may be a read error. V and J are TRBV18 and TRBJ2-4, with D perhaps matching TRBD1 (6 bases). CDR1 and CDR2 (germline): KGHSH, LQKENI. The CDR3 totals 12 residues. The CDR3 DNA sequence: TGTGCCAGCTCACCACAGCAGGGGCGGTTCAACTTC. It yields the protein CASSPQQGRFNF.

V and J are TRBV11-3 and TRBJ1-6, with TRBD1 identical over 7 bases. The germline V gene has CDR1 SGHNT and CDR2 YENEEA. Trimming took 1 base from V and 13 from J; bases not matched to a gene: 7. The CDR3 is 14 residues long. CDR3 nucleotides: TGTGCCAGCAGCTTAGGGAAGACAGGGTCCCCCCTCCACTTT. It codes for CASSLGKTGSPLHF. The full variable domain, completed using reference TRBV11-3 and TRBJ1-6, is EAGVVQSPRYKIIEKKQPVAFWCNPISGHNTLYWYLQNLGQGPELLIRYENEEAVDDSQLPKDRFSAERLKGVDSTLKIQPAELGDSAVYLCASSLGKTGSPLHFGNGTRLTVT.

On this clone itself: Other DNA sequences in this sample translate to the same CDR3. The chain employs TRBV5-4 and TRBJ2-5; 10 bases align to TRBD1. This CDR3 is built from 14 residues. CDR1 is SGHNT and CDR2 is YYREEE in the germline V gene (reference sequence). J gave up 4 bases and V 5 bases, and 5 bases lay outside the gene matches. This CDR3 is CASSRDRGLETQYF. The DNA for the CDR3 is TGTGCCAGCAGTCGCGACAGGGGGCTAGAGACCCAGTACTTC.

The gene calls are TRBV11-3 and TRBJ1-2; 7 nucleotides align to TRBD1. J gave up 4 bases and V 6 bases, and 8 bases lay outside the gene matches. Germline values: CDR1 SGHNT, CDR2 YENEEA. This CDR3 is 14 amino acids long. For the CDR3, the DNA is TGTGCCAGCAGTCATCAACGGGACAGCTATGGCTACACCTTC. Protein product: CASSHQRDSYGYTF.

The chain employs TRBV5-1 and TRBJ2-2; 13 bases line up with TRBD2. This CDR3 has 16 residues. V was pared by 2 bases and J by 3 bases, with 1 base of the junction left unmatched. The germline gives CDR1 SGHRS, CDR2 YFSETQ. The CDR3 is CASSFGTSGDTGELFF. CDR3 sequence (DNA): TGCGCCAGCAGCTTCGGGACTAGCGGGGACACCGGGGAGCTGTTTTTT.

This clone has only a few counts. This chain uses TRBV7-2 with TRBJ2-7, with 7 bases aligning to TRBD2. The CDR3 extends over 17 amino acids. Trimming at V came to 5 bases and at J to 0 bases, leaving 13 bases not matched to a gene. The germline gives CDR1 SGHTA, CDR2 FQGNSA. CDR3 region: CASSQNWVGGSSYEQYF. DNA for the CDR3: TGTGCCAGCAGCCAAAATTGGGTCGGCGGGAGCTCCTACGAGCAGTACTTC.

The chain combines TRBV19 with TRBJ2-7, with D unresolved. Trimming took off 7 bases at V and 1 base at J, with 14 bases between the two ends. Per the germline V gene, CDR1 is LNHDA and CDR2 is SQIVND (reference sequence). The CDR3 spans 14 residues. The CDR3: CASTRSTTSYEQYF. The CDR3 nucleotides read TGTGCCAGTACCCGATCGACGACTTCCTACGAGCAGTACTTC.

V gene TRBV7-3 combines with J gene TRBJ1-4, with 8 bases aligning to TRBD1. After removal of 6 bases from V and 3 bases from J, the junction contained 3 bases not matched to a gene. Germline V lookup: CDR1 SGHTA, CDR2 FQGTGA. The CDR3 consists of 14 residues. The CDR3 DNA follows: TGTGCCAGCAGGGAGGGACAGGCTAATGAAAAACTGTTTTTT. Translated, it gives CASREGQANEKLFF.

V is TRBV19 and J is TRBJ1-1; tentatively, D is TRBD1 (5 bases). V was pared by 11 bases and J by 0 bases, with 10 bases between. Germline loops: CDR1 LNHDA, CDR2 SQIVND (reference sequence). There are 12 residues in the CDR3. CDR3 residues: CAVRGVNTEAFF. The CDR3, as DNA: TGTGCCGTCCGAGGGGTGAACACTGAAGCTTTCTTT.

The table lists this clone with a few counts. This chain uses TRBV7-9 with TRBJ2-3; no reliable D call. Germline loops: CDR1 SEHNR, CDR2 FQNEAQ (reference sequence). Trimming stripped 6 bases from V and 6 bases from J, with 10 bases between. The CDR3 is 12 amino acids. The CDR3 region has the DNA TGTGCCAGCAGGTCCATAGGGGATACGCAGTATTTT. This encodes CASRSIGDTQYF.

This clone was seen only a few times. The gene calls are TRBV30 and TRBJ2-2; no reliable D call. CDR3 size: 18 residues. The germline gives CDR1 GTSNPN, CDR2 SVGIG (reference sequence). The ends were cut back, 3 bases at V and 6 bases at J, with 26 bases in the middle. CDR3 sequence reads: CAWSQTETGLRNPGELFF. In DNA, the CDR3 is TGTGCCTGGAGCCAAACCGAAACGGGCCTTCGCAACCCCGGGGAGCTGTTTTTT. Full variable domain (outside the CDR3, taken from reference TRBV30 and TRBJ2-2): SQTIHQWPATLVQPVGSPLSLECTVEGTSNPNLYWYRQAAGRGLQLLFYSVGIGQISSEVPQNLSASRPQDRQFILSSKKLLLSDSGFYLCAWSQTETGLRNPGELFFGEGSRLTVL.

Only one count was recorded for this clone. A far larger clone is only one base removed, so a read error is likely. This sample includes further DNA sequences coding for the same CDR3. This chain links TRBV10-3 with TRBJ2-1; 12 bases align to TRBD2. CDR3 length: 19 residues. After removal of 4 bases from V and 4 bases from J, the junction contained 14 bases not matched to a gene. Germline CDR1 is ENHRY and CDR2 is SYGVKD. The CDR3: CAISGGRLAGGPPYNEQFF. CDR3 nucleotide sequence: TGTGCCATCAGTGGGGGGCGGCTAGCGGGAGGGCCACCTTACAATGAGCAGTTCTTC.

This clone was detected a few times. This chain links TRBV7-2 with TRBJ2-3, with 11 bases fitting TRBD2. This CDR3 is built from 14 residues. Per the germline V gene, CDR1 is SGHTA and CDR2 is FQGNSA. V was clipped by 7 bases and J by 5 bases; unmatched bases: 5. The CDR3 DNA reads TGTGCCAGCAATAGCGGGAGGGTAGGAGATACGCAGTATTTT. It translates to CASNSGRVGDTQYF.

The V and J genes are TRBV18 and TRBJ2-4, with D maybe TRBD1 (6 bases). The length of the CDR3 is 16 residues. Germline CDR1 KGHSH, CDR2 LQKENI. V lost 2 bases and J lost 9, with 20 bases in between. CDR3 nucleotides: TGTGCCAGCTCACCAATGCCAGGCCAAAGGGGGATCATTCAGTACTTC. Residues: CASSPMPGQRGIIQYF. The whole variable domain, filled in from reference TRBV18 and TRBJ2-4, reads NAGVMQNPRHLVRRRGQEARLRCSPMKGHSHVYWYRQLPEEGLKFMVYLQKENIIDESGMPKERFSAEFPKEGPSILRIQQVVRGDSAAYFCASSPMPGQRGIIQYFGAGTRLSVL.

With regard to this clone: The same CDR3 is also encoded by other DNA sequences in this sample. This rearrangement joins TRBV19 to TRBJ2-7, with 8 bases that match TRBD1. The J segment lost 4 bases and the V segment lost 5 bases, leaving 7 bases of the junction unmatched. The CDR3 has 14 amino acids. CDR1 is LNHDA and CDR2 is SQIVND in the germline V gene (reference sequence). CDR3 bases: TGTGCCAGTAGTGCTCCGGGACAGGTTTACGAGCAGTACTTC. As protein: CASSAPGQVYEQYF.

This chain's CDR3 is CASTLDLEGPKYF. The DNA for the CDR3 is TGTGCCAGCACCCTAGACTTAGAGGGACCGAAGTACTTC. This rearrangement joins TRBV2 to TRBJ2-4; D may match TRBD1 or TRBD2 (5 bases each). Germline-derived CDR1 and CDR2 are SNHLY and FYNNEI. This CDR3 is 13 amino acids long. V was shortened by 7 bases and J by 14 bases, with 21 bases between the two germline ends.

This chain links TRBV28 with TRBJ2-3; 11 nucleotides agree with TRBD2. The CDR3 sequence is 16 residues long. Germline CDR1 and CDR2: MDHEN and SYDVKM. With 5 bases clipped from V and 0 bases from J, the junction kept 4 bases outside the gene matches. Here the CDR3 DNA reads TGTGCCAGCAGTCAAGGACTAGCGGGTAGCACAGATACGCAGTATTTT. Translation gives CASSQGLAGSTDTQYF.

This chain joins TRBV18 and TRBJ2-2, with 7 bases aligning to TRBD1. Germline assignment: CDR1 KGHSH and CDR2 LQKENI. This CDR3 region has 15 residues. The V segment lost 3 bases and the J segment 6 bases; nucleotides outside the gene matches: 7. For the CDR3, the DNA is TGTGCCAGCTCACCGGGACAGACGTTTTCCGGGGAGCTGTTTTTT. Translated, it gives CASSPGQTFSGELFF.

This clone was picked up many times. The V gene is TRBV2, the J gene TRBJ2-7; D ambiguous. The CDR3 totals 13 residues. Trimming left V 5 bases short and J 2 bases short, with 10 bases between. CDR1 and CDR2 from the germline V gene are SNHLY and FYNNEI. The CDR3 DNA reads as TGTGCCAGCAGTTCGATCACTGCCTACGAGCAGTACTTC. It translates to CASSSITAYEQYF.

The chain uses TRBV19 and TRBJ1-2, with 7 bases lining up with TRBD1. Germline-derived CDR1 and CDR2 are LNHDA and SQIVND (reference sequence). Trimming took 8 bases from V and 2 from J; bases not matched to a gene: 8. This CDR3 has 14 amino acids. The CDR3 protein is CASLKMTGNYGYTF. DNA for the CDR3: TGTGCCAGTTTAAAAATGACAGGGAACTATGGCTACACCTTC.

The CDR3 protein is CASSSVDTQYF. The CDR3 region has the DNA TGTGCCAGCTCCTCGGTAGATACGCAGTATTTT. The chain uses TRBV18 and TRBJ2-3; D uncertain. CDR3 length equals 11 residues. The V gene's germline CDR1 is KGHSH and CDR2 LQKENI. Trimming pared 6 bases from V and 5 bases from J, leaving 6 bases between.

About this clone itself: The same CDR3 also results from other DNA sequences found in this sample. The chain is built from TRBV29-1 and TRBJ2-7, with a tentative D call TRBD2 (5 bases). CDR3 length: 12 amino acids. Germline V lookup: CDR1 SQVTM, CDR2 ANQGSEA. Trimming removed 3 bases at V and 1 base at J, with 7 bases between. CDR3 nucleotide sequence: TGCAGCGTTGACAGCGGTTCCTACGAGCAGTACTTC. Protein product: CSVDSGSYEQYF.

The chain joins TRBV11-2 to TRBJ2-1; D tentatively reads TRBD1 or TRBD2 (5 bases each). V was pared by 8 bases and J by 12 bases, with 11 bases between. Per the germline V gene, CDR1 is SGHAT and CDR2 is FQNNGV. The CDR3 runs 10 residues. DNA for the CDR3: TGTGCCAGCGGAGTGAGGGGGCAGTTCTTC. Residues: CASGVRGQFF.

V is TRBV27 and J is TRBJ1-1, with D possibly being TRBD1 (6 bases). V lost 3 bases and J 4 bases, leaving 9 bases between the germline ends. CDR3 length equals 13 residues. CDR1 and CDR2 from the germline V gene are MNHEY and SMNVEV (reference sequence). CDR3 DNA sequence: TGTGCCAGCAGTTTTGACAGGACCACTGAAGCTTTCTTT. Its translation is CASSFDRTTEAFF.

The genes are TRBV5-1 and TRBJ2-3, with 9 positions matching TRBD2. Germline V gene data show CDR1 as SGHRS and CDR2 as YFSETQ. This CDR3 spans 15 amino acids. V trimming: 3 bases; J trimming: 2 bases; junction bases outside the gene matches: 4. The CDR3 DNA is TGCGCCAGCAGCTCATCTAGCGGGACCACAGATACGCAGTATTTT. Translating it yields CASSSSSGTTDTQYF.

The V call is TRBV7-2, the J call TRBJ2-7; TRBD2 agrees at 9 bases. Germline V gives CDR1 SGHTA, CDR2 FQGNSA. Losses at the gene ends were 5 bases for V and 3 bases for J; bases not matched to a gene: 5. The CDR3 is 14 amino acids. The CDR3 coding sequence is TGTGCCAGCAGCCGCCTAGCGGGGCACTACGAGCAGTACTTC. As protein: CASSRLAGHYEQYF.

CDR3 residues: CASSILGGGGARREQYF. CDR3 DNA: TGTGCCAGTAGTATTCTAGGTGGCGGGGGGGCGCGCCGAGAGCAGTACTTC. The V and J genes are TRBV19 and TRBJ2-7, with 9 bases identical to TRBD2. Looked up from germline, CDR1 is LNHDA and CDR2 is SQIVND (reference sequence). There are 17 residues in the CDR3. Germline trimming cut 3 bases from V and 7 bases from J; bases unmatched to any gene: 16.

The genes are TRBV6-5 and TRBJ2-4, with no clear D. The CDR3 loop spans 13 amino acids. Trimming shortened V by 7 bases and J by 3 bases, and 10 bases separated the two germline ends. From germline, CDR1 is MNHEY and CDR2 SVGAGI. The CDR3 DNA reads as TGTGCCAGCAAGACCGGAAGCAAAAACATTCAGTACTTC. Translating gives CASKTGSKNIQYF.

The chain employs TRBV28 and TRBJ2-7; D is ambiguous. Germline assignment: CDR1 MDHEN and CDR2 SYDVKM. V was trimmed by 8 bases and J by 0 bases, leaving 17 bases between them. The CDR3 has 15 amino acids. In nucleotides, the CDR3 is TGTGCCAGCTCCCAGCCTGGAGTAAGCTCCTACGAGCAGTACTTC. This gives the protein CASSQPGVSSYEQYF. The full variable domain, in which reference TRBV28 and TRBJ2-7 provide the parts outside the CDR3, is DVKVTQSSRYLVKRTGEKVFLECVQDMDHENMFWYRQDPGLGLRLIYFSYDVKMKEKGDIPEGYSVSREKKERFSLILESASTNQTSMYLCASSQPGVSSYEQYFGPGTRLTVT.